Below, one TCR beta chain is given with its context. The junction departs from the called germline gene at one end, perhaps through a read error. This sample was included in a study of identical twins. This CDR3 spans 16 amino acids. Unique molecular identifiers were present on the cDNA, and a universal primer site came from template switching. From the 5' RACE reads, TCRdb called clonotypes with MiXCR, one entry per CDR3 protein. The table shows just under 550,000 distinct CDR3 sequences, with nearly 15% occurring only once. This same sample was also part of a study on yellow fever vaccine responses in identical twins.

This TCR was sampled from a woman aged 18-29 years in good health. V is TRBV12-3 or TRBV12-4 and J is TRBJ2-1, with D possibly matching TRBD2 (6 bases). Material for sequencing was CD4+ T cells sorted from blood. The CDR3 DNA sequence: TGTGTCAGCAGCCTTATAGGGACTTCTACCTACAATGAGCAGTTCTTC. Translation gives CVSSLIGTSTYNEQFF.